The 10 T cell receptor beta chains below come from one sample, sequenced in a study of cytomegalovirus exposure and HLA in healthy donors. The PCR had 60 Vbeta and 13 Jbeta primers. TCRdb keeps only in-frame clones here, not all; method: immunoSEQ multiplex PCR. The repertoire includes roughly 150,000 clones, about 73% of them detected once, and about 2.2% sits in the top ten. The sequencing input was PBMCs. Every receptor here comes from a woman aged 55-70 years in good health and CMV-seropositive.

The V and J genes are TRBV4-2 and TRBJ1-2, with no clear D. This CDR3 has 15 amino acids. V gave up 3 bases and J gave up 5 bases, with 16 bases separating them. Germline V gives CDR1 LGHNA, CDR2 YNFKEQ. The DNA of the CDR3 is TGTGCCAGCAGCCATAGCGGGGAATTAGGTTATGGCTACACCTTC. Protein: CASSHSGELGYGYTF.

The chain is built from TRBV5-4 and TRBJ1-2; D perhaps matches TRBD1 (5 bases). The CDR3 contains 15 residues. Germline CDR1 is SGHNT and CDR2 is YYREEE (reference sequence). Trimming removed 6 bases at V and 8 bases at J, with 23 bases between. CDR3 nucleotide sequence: TGTGCCAGCACCCTCCCCTCGGCAGGACCAGGGGGCTACACCTTC. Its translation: CASTLPSAGPGGYTF.

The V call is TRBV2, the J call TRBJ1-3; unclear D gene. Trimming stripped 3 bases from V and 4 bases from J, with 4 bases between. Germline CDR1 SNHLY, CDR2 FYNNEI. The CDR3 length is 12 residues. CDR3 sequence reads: CASSDQGNTIYF. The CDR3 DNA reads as TGTGCCAGCAGTGACCAGGGAAACACCATATATTTT.

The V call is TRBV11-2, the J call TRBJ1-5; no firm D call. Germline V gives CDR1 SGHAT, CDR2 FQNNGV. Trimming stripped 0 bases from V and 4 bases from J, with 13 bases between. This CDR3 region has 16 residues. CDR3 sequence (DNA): TGTGCCAGCAGCTTAGACGGGTTTTTAAGGAATCAGCCCCAGCATTTT. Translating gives CASSLDGFLRNQPQHF.

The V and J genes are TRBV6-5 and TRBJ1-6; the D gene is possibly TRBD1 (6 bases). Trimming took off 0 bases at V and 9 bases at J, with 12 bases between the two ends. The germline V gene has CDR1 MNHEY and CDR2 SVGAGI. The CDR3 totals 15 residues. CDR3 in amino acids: CASSYSTRGPSPLHF. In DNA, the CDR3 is TGTGCCAGCAGTTACTCGACCAGGGGTCCTTCACCCCTCCACTTT.

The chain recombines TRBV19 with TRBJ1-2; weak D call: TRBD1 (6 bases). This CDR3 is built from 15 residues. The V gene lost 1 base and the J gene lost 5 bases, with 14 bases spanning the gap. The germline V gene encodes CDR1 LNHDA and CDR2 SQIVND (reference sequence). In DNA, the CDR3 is TGTGCCAGTAGTATAGGGACAGAAGCTATTTATGGCTACACCTTC. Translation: CASSIGTEAIYGYTF. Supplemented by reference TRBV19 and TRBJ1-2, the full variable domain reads DGGITQSPKYLFRKEGQNVTLSCEQNLNHDAMYWYRQDPGQGLRLIYYSQIVNDFQKGDIAEGYSVSREKKESFPLTVTSAQKNPTAFYLCASSIGTEAIYGYTFGSGTRLTVV.

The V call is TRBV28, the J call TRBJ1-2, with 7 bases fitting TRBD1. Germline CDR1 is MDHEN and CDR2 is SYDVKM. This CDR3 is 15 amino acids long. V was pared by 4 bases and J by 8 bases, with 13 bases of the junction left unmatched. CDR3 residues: CASSSPWTGLNGYTF. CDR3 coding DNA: TGTGCCAGCAGTTCGCCTTGGACAGGATTAAACGGCTACACCTTC.

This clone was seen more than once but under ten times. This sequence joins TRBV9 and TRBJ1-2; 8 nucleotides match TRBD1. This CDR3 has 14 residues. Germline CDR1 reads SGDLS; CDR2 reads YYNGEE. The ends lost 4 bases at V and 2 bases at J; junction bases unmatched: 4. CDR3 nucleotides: TGTGCCAGCAGCCCCCAGGGGGCGAACTATGGCTACACCTTC. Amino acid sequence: CASSPQGANYGYTF.

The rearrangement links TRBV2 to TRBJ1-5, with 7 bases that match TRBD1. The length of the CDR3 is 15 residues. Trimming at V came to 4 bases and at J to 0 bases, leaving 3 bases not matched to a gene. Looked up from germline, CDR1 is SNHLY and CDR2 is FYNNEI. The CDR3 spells CASSGGQRSNQPQHF. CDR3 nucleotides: TGTGCCAGCAGTGGGGGACAGCGTAGCAATCAGCCCCAGCATTTT.

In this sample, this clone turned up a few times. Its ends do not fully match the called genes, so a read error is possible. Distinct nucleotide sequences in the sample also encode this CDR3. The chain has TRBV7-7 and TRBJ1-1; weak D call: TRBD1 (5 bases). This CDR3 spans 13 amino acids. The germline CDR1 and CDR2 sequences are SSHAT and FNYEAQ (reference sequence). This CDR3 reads CASSLDQGTEAFF. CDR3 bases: TGTGCTAGCAGCTTAGACCAGGGCACTGAAGCTTTCTTT.